This TCR beta chain appears in the sequencing data of a study of T-cell reconstitution after alpha-beta-depleted transplantation in children. It was with unique molecular identifiers that the TCRbeta library was prepared. TCRdb reprocessed the PCR reads with MiXCR, giving one entry per CDR3 protein. The sample holds approximately 230,000 distinct CDR3 sequences, roughly a quarter seen once. Overall study results and limits: Some patients owed their high day-60 TCRbeta diversity to surviving recipient T cells and thymic progenitors. A year post-transplant, T-cell counts and diversity derived mostly from newly produced T cells. About two months after transplant, alpha-beta T cells reportedly came from several hundred expanded graft clones.

Details on this clonotype: What it recognizes is unknown.

The CDR3 spans 13 residues. Between the trimmed V and J ends, which lost 3 bases and 9 bases, there was a span of 12 bases. The V gene's germline CDR1 is LGHNA and CDR2 YNFKEQ. This receptor was identified in a girl aged 2 to 10 with Fanconi anemia, due to receive a stem cell transplant. The sample here was PBMCs, taken before TCRalphabeta/CD19-depleted stem cell transplant. The chain joins TRBV4-2 to TRBJ2-1; D might be TRBD2 (6 bases). The CDR3 loop reads CASSQDLASEQFF. The CDR3 DNA reads as TGTGCCAGCAGCCAGGATCTAGCGAGTGAGCAGTTCTTC.